This T cell receptor beta chain was sequenced in a study of identical twins. Findings and caveats of the study: A cross-sectional statistical analysis, not follow-up of the same donors, supported the conclusions. Twin pairs' shared out-of-frame alpha sequences were enriched in low generation probability.

CDR1 is LGHNT, CDR2 FRNRAP, per germline. This CDR3 contains 12 residues. The ends were cut back, 6 bases at V and 3 bases at J, with 6 bases in the middle. TCRdb ran MiXCR on the 5' RACE reads and lists one entry per CDR3 protein. Counted here are roughly 1.6 million distinct CDR3 sequences, about 32% occurring once; the ten biggest clones make up around 0.25%. A note on this clonotype: Its antigen is currently unknown.

V usage is TRBV12-5 and J usage is TRBJ1-5; no clear D gene. The sequence was collected from a newborn girl in good health. Material: cord blood. This CDR3 reads CASGRNNQPQHF. The CDR3 DNA reads as TGTGCTAGTGGCCGAAACAATCAGCCCCAGCATTTT.